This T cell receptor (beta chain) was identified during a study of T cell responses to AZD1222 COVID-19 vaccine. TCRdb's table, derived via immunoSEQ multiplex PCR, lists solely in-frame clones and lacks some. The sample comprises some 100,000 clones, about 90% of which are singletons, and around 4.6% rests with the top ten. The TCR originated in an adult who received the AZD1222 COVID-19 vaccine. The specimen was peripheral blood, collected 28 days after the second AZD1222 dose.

CDR3 residues: CASSQGLGQTGELFF. The CDR3 DNA follows: TGTGCCAGCAGCCAAGGCTTGGGACAAACCGGGGAGCTGTTTTTT. The chain combines TRBV4-2 with TRBJ2-2; D may be TRBD1 (6 bases). The V gene's germline CDR1 is LGHNA and CDR2 YNFKEQ. V was pared by 1 base and J by 5 bases, with 11 bases between. This CDR3 is 15 amino acids long.